Detailed here is one TCR beta chain. The sample belongs to a study of blood T cell repertoires in COVID-19. Overall study context: Acute and convalescent COVID-19 samples came from the United States, Italy and Spain.

Germline-derived CDR1 and CDR2 are SGHTA and FQGNSA. CDR3 length: 17 amino acids. V lost 0 bases and J lost 0, with 12 bases in between. Original analysis: Researchers report that nucleated cell counts were estimated from reference gene primer amplification. Method: immunoSEQ multiplex PCR; TCRdb's copy keeps in-frame clones and lacks some. V, J and clone size were drawn from that table, and D and trimming were deduced from the DNA. The sample lists about 250,000 clones; approximately 90% were seen once. This chain links TRBV7-2 with TRBJ2-1, with a tentative D call TRBD2 (5 bases). The sequence was collected from a woman in her thirties with COVID-19, enrolled during active disease. The sequenced sample was peripheral blood. The CDR3 coding sequence is TGTGCCAGCAGCTTAGCGCGTAGTAGCGACTCCTACAATGAGCAGTTCTTC. Amino acids: CASSLARSSDSYNEQFF.